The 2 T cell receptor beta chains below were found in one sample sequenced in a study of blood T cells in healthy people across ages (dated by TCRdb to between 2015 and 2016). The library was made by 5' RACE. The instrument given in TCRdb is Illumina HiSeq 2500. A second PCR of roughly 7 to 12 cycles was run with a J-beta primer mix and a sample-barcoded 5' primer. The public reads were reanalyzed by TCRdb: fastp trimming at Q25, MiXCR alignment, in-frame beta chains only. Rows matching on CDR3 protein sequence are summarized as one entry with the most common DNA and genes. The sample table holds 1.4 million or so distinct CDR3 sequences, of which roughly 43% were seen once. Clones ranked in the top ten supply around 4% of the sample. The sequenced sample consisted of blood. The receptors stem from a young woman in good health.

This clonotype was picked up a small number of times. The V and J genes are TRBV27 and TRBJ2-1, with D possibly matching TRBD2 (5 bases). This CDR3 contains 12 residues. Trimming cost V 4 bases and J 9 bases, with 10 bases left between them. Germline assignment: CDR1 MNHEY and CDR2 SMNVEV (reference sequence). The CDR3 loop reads CASSWAGIEQFF. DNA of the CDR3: TGTGCCAGCAGTTGGGCGGGTATTGAGCAGTTCTTC.

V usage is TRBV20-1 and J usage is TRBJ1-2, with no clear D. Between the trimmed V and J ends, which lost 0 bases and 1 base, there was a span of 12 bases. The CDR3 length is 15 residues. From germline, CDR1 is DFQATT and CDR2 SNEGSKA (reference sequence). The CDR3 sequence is CSARDPAGFNYGYTF. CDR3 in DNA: TGCAGTGCTAGAGATCCGGCAGGCTTTAACTATGGCTACACCTTC.